This T cell receptor (beta chain) comes out of a study of shared clonotypes between healthy human individuals. TCRdb's table, derived via immunoSEQ multiplex PCR, lists solely in-frame clones and lacks some. The table records about 1,500,000 clones, 95% to 97% of them present only once. After removal of 5 bases from V and 2 bases from J, the junction contained 9 bases not matched to a gene. The CDR3 length is 15 residues. Germline loops: CDR1 SEHNR, CDR2 FQNEAQ (reference sequence). The sample comprised naive CD4+ T cells sorted from blood. The sample's subset: CD45RA+ positively selected. This TCR derives from a man under 40 in good health. This chain links TRBV7-9 with TRBJ2-7; 7 nucleotides agree with TRBD1. CDR3 residues: CASSQTGDVTYEQYF. The DNA of the CDR3 is TGTGCCAGCAGCCAAACAGGGGACGTGACCTACGAGCAGTACTTC.